A selection of T cell receptor beta chains follows, all from one sample in a study of immune evolution from preneoplasia to lung adenocarcinoma. Clones were sequenced by immunoSEQ multiplex PCR, and TCRdb holds only the in-frame ones, with some missing. The data contain roughly 10,000 clones, more than 70% of them singletons. Material: FFPE normal lung tissue adjacent to the tumor. The receptors shown here come from a person between 55 and 69 years old with lung adenocarcinoma. Some clones in this sample may be carry-over from other donors' samples. Both conserved end residues are part of each CDR3. Each record gives: clone size, V gene, D gene, J gene, CDR3 protein, CDR3 DNA. A D gene is named only where the DNA matches it firmly. Not every row has a clone size; where given, it reads once, few, many or a size class.

>NA|TRBV28|NA|TRBJ2-7
CASSPPRAQGPSYEQYF
TGTGCCAGCAGTCCTCCCCGAGCTCAGGGTCCCTCCTACGAGCAGTACTTC
>once|TRBV13|NA|TRBJ2-1
CASIRWSRQGRNEQFF
TGTGCCAGCATTAGGTGGTCGAGGCAGGGACGCAATGAGCAGTTCTTC
>few|TRBV6-5|TRBD2|TRBJ2-1
CASSYSGEGNNEQFF
TGTGCCAGCAGCTACAGCGGGGAGGGTAACAATGAGCAGTTCTTC
>once|TRBV6-1|NA|TRBJ2-1
CASRAGRWIYNEQFF
TGTGCCAGCAGGGCGGGACGGTGGATTTACAATGAGCAGTTCTTC
>NA|TRBV18|NA|TRBJ2-2
CASSPPSGRNTGELFF
TGTGCCAGCTCACCACCTTCGGGAAGGAACACCGGGGAGCTGTTTTTT
>NA|TRBV7-2|TRBD1|TRBJ2-7
CASSLRFGTGANEQYF
TGTGCCAGCAGCTTAAGGTTCGGGACAGGGGCCAACGAGCAGTACTTC
>NA|TRBV5-1|TRBD1|TRBJ1-3
CASSLSGQVENSGNTIYF
TGCGCCAGCAGCTTGAGTGGACAGGTCGAGAATTCTGGAAACACCATATATTTT
>NA|TRBV29-1|TRBD2|TRBJ2-1
CSAGTSGSSYNEQFF
TGCAGCGCTGGGACTAGCGGGAGCTCCTACAATGAGCAGTTCTTC
>NA|TRBV15|NA|TRBJ2-5
CATSRGYHQETQYF
TGTGCCACCAGCAGAGGCTATCACCAAGAGACCCAGTACTTC
>NA|TRBV4-2|NA|TRBJ2-7
CASSQDGRNSYEQYF
TGTGCCAGCAGCCAAGATGGGAGAAACTCCTACGAGCAGTACTTC
>NA|TRBV5-1|NA|TRBJ1-2
CASSLTALLNDGYTF
TGCGCCAGCAGCTTAACAGCCCTTCTGAACGATGGCTACACCTTC
>NA|TRBV7-2|NA|TRBJ2-7
CASSTYTRSSYEQYF
TGTGCCAGCAGCACCTACACCAGGAGCTCCTACGAGCAGTACTTC
>NA|TRBV6-4|TRBD1|TRBJ2-7
CASSESTGGHSYEQYF
TGTGCCAGCAGTGAATCAACAGGGGGTCACTCCTACGAGCAGTACTTC
>NA|TRBV4-1|NA|TRBJ1-2
CASSQRRDARWGGYTF
TGCGCCAGCAGCCAGCGACGGGACGCACGTTGGGGTGGCTACACCTTC
>NA|TRBV29-1|NA|TRBJ2-5
CSVEGEVLETQYF
TGCAGCGTTGAAGGGGAAGTCTTGGAGACCCAGTACTTC
>NA|TRBV5-6|TRBD1|TRBJ1-4
CASSLNRGQTTNEKLFF
TGTGCCAGCAGCCTTAACAGGGGTCAAACAACTAATGAAAAACTGTTTTTT
>NA|TRBV28|TRBD2|TRBJ2-3
CASSLPGLANLRDTQYF
TGTGCCAGCAGCCTTCCGGGACTAGCGAATTTAAGAGATACGCAGTATTTT
>few|TRBV28|TRBD2|TRBJ2-3
CASTGGTGLAGATQYF
TGTGCCAGCACCGGGGGGACTGGACTAGCGGGAGCTACGCAGTATTTT
>NA|TRBV15|NA|TRBJ1-3
CATSLSGHARGTIYF
TGTGCCACCAGCTTGAGCGGACACGCGCGGGGCACCATATATTTT
>once|TRBV6-5|NA|TRBJ1-5
CASTRQEGNQPQHF
TGTGCCAGCACTAGACAGGAAGGCAATCAGCCCCAGCATTTT
>few|TRBV7-9|NA|TRBJ2-6
CASSLQTGANVLTF
TGTGCCAGCAGCTTACAGACTGGGGCCAACGTCCTGACTTTC
>NA|TRBV5-6|NA|TRBJ2-7
CASSLDRTYEQYF
TGTGCCAGCAGCTTGGACAGAACCTACGAGCAGTACTTC
>NA|TRBV11-2|NA|TRBJ2-7
CASSLDRRHSYEQYF
TGTGCCAGCAGCTTAGATCGGAGACATTCCTACGAGCAGTACTTC
>NA|TRBV5-4|NA|TRBJ2-7
CASAPGHSYEQYF
TGTGCCAGCGCCCCGGGACACTCCTACGAGCAGTACTTC
>medium-sized|TRBV7-6|NA|TRBJ2-1
CASSQRTDVNEQFF
TGTGCCAGCAGCCAAAGGACGGACGTCAATGAGCAGTTCTTC
>NA|TRBV4-1|TRBD1|TRBJ1-5
CASSQVTGGRGNQPQHF
TGCGCCAGCAGCCAAGTGACAGGGGGCCGGGGCAATCAGCCCCAGCATTTT
>NA|TRBV2|NA|TRBJ1-1
CASSERQAKNTEAFF
TGTGCCAGCAGTGAACGCCAGGCCAAGAACACTGAAGCTTTCTTT
>once|TRBV6-5|NA|TRBJ1-2
CASSTGRANYGYTF
TGTGCCAGCAGTACAGGGAGAGCTAACTATGGCTACACCTTC
>NA|TRBV5-1|NA|TRBJ2-5
CASSLVQGQETQYF
TGCGCCAGCAGCTTGGTTCAGGGTCAAGAGACCCAGTACTTC
>few|TRBV7-2|NA|TRBJ1-2
CASSSDSGGGSLGHGYTF
TGTGCCAGCAGCTCCGACTCGGGGGGCGGCAGCTTGGGGCATGGCTACACCTTC
>NA|TRBV29-1|TRBD1|TRBJ1-6
CSVKQGAGSPLHF
TGCAGCGTGAAACAGGGGGCAGGGTCACCCCTCCACTTT
>NA|TRBV6-1|NA|TRBJ2-7
CATSGGGDTYEQYF
TGTGCCACCTCGGGGGGTGGGGACACCTACGAGCAGTACTTC
>NA|TRBV6-4|TRBD2|TRBJ2-3
CASSDPREASTDTQYF
TGTGCCAGCAGTGACCCCCGGGAGGCCAGCACAGATACGCAGTATTTT
>NA|TRBV6-5|NA|TRBJ1-5
CASSPGGGYQPQHF
TGTGCCAGCAGCCCTGGGGGGGGTTATCAGCCCCAGCATTTT
>NA|TRBV5-6|TRBD1|TRBJ2-5
CASSTSDRGEGETQYF
TGTGCCAGCAGCACCTCGGACAGGGGCGAAGGAGAGACCCAGTACTTC
>medium-sized|TRBV19|NA|TRBJ2-2
CASSPGSGELFF
TGTGCCAGTAGTCCAGGGTCCGGGGAGCTGTTTTTT
>few|TRBV27|NA|TRBJ1-4
CASSSLPQGEKLFF
TGTGCCAGCAGTTCCCTTCCGCAGGGGGAAAAACTGTTTTTT
>NA|TRBV27|NA|TRBJ2-1
CASSSFLRGTYNEQFF
TGTGCCAGCAGTTCATTCCTAAGGGGGACCTACAATGAGCAGTTCTTC
>NA|TRBV15|NA|TRBJ2-7
CATSRGYEQYF
TGTGCCACCAGCAGAGGGTACGAGCAGTACTTC
>NA|TRBV18|TRBD1|TRBJ2-1
CASSPQGAGYYNEQFF
TGTGCCAGCTCACCTCAGGGGGCGGGATACTACAATGAGCAGTTCTTC
>NA|TRBV7-9|TRBD1|TRBJ2-2
CASSLTRIQGSTGELFF
TGTGCCAGCAGCTTAACGAGAATACAGGGGAGCACCGGGGAGCTGTTTTTT
>NA|TRBV11-2|TRBD1|TRBJ1-2
CASSSTGGSYGYTF
TGTGCCAGCAGCTCCACAGGGGGTAGCTATGGCTACACCTTC
>NA|TRBV14|NA|TRBJ1-1
CASSQVTGNTEAFF
TGTGCCAGCAGCCAAGTAACAGGGAACACTGAAGCTTTCTTT
>few|TRBV5-1|TRBD1|TRBJ2-1
CASSQGTGQQQFF
TGCGCCAGCAGCCAGGGGACAGGGCAGCAGCAGTTCTTC
>NA|TRBV7-9|NA|TRBJ1-1
CASSLRPGTEAFF
TGTGCCAGCAGCTTACGCCCCGGCACTGAAGCTTTCTTT
>NA|TRBV9|NA|TRBJ2-7
CASSVALRTGEQYF
TGTGCCAGCAGCGTAGCCCTACGGACGGGCGAGCAGTACTTC
>once|TRBV5-4|NA|TRBJ1-1
CASSLDPAGDTEAFF
TGTGCCAGCAGCTTGGATCCTGCAGGGGACACTGAAGCTTTCTTT
>NA|TRBV18|TRBD1|TRBJ2-3
CASSPPGRTGSDTQYF
TGTGCCAGCTCACCACCGGGGAGGACAGGGAGCGATACGCAGTATTTT
>NA|TRBV7-2|NA|TRBJ2-3
CASSQGRETQYF
TGTGCCAGCAGCCAGGGGCGGGAAACTCAGTATTTT
>NA|TRBV25-1|TRBD1|TRBJ2-3
CASSKGTVSTDTQYF
TGTGCCAGCAGTAAAGGGACAGTAAGCACAGATACGCAGTATTTT
>NA|TRBV7-2|NA|TRBJ1-1
CASSLGRLPGAFF
TGTGCCAGCAGCTTAGGGAGGCTCCCGGGGGCTTTCTTT
>NA|TRBV10-1|TRBD2|TRBJ2-3
CASSESLAVGDTQYF
TGCGCCAGCAGTGAGTCGCTAGCGGTTGGGGATACGCAGTATTTT
>NA|TRBV19|NA|TRBJ2-2
CASRPRNTGELFF
TGTGCCAGTAGACCCCGGAACACCGGGGAGCTGTTTTTT